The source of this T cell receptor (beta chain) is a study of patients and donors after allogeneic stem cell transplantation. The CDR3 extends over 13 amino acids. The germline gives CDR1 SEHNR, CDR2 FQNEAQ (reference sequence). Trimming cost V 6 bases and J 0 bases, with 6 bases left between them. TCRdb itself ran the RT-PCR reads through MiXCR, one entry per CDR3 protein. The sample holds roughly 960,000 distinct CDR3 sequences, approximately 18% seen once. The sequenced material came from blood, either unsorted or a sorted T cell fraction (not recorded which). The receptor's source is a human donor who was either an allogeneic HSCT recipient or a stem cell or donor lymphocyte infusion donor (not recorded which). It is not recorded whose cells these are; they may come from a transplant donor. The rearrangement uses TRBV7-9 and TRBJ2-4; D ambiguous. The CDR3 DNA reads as TGTGCCAGCAGTGGCCTAGCCAAAAACATTCAGTACTTC. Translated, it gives CASSGLAKNIQYF.